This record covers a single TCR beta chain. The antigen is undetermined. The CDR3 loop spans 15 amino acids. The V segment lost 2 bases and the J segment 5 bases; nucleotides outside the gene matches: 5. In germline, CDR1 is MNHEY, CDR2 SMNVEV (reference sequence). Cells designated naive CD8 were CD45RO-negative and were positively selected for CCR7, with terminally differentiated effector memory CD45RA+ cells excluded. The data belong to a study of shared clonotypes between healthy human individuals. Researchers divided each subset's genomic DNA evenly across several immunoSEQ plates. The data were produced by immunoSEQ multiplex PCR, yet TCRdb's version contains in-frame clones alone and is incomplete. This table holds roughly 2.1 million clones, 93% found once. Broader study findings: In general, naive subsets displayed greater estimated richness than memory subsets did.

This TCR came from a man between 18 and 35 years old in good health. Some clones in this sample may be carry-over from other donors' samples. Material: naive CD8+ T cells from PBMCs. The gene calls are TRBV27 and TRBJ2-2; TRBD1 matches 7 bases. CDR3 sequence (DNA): TGTGCCAGCAGTTTAACAGGGGCACGTACCGGGGAGCTGTTTTTT. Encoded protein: CASSLTGARTGELFF.